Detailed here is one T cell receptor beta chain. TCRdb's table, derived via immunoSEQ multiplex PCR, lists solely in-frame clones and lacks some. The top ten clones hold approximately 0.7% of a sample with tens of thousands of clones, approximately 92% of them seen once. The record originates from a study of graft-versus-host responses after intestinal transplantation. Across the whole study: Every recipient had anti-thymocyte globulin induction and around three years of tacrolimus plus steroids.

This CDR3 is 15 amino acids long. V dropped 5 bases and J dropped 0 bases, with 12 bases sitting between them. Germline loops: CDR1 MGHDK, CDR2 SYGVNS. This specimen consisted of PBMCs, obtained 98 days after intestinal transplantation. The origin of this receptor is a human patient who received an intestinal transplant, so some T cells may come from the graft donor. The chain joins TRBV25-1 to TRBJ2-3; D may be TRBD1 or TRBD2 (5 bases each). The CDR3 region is CASSSWGGSTDTQYF. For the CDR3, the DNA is TGTGCCAGCAGTTCCTGGGGCGGGAGCACAGATACGCAGTATTTT.